This entry is about one T cell receptor beta chain. One end of the junction does not line up with germline, which may come from a read error. This sample is drawn from a study of blood T cell repertoires in COVID-19. Study-wide context: Researchers got acute and convalescent COVID-19 samples from the United States, Italy and Spain. Nucleic acid was either cDNA or gDNA, and it came from T cells, B-cell-depleted T cells, or PBMCs.

Each participant's cohort was designated according to participant-reported clinical history. The CDR3 runs 16 residues. The germline V gene encodes CDR1 LNHDA and CDR2 SQIVND (reference sequence). Sequencing was performed with immunoSEQ multiplex PCR; in TCRdb, only in-frame clones are kept and a portion is missing. The profile shows some 260,000 clones, under 90% of them singletons. The sequenced sample consisted of PBMCs or T cells enriched from blood (not recorded which). The chain couples TRBV19 to TRBJ1-2; the D gene is possibly TRBD1 (5 bases). The clonotype was recovered from a man aged 40-49 years who had recovered from COVID-19. CDR3 region: CASSIYSEAGLYGYTF. CDR3 in DNA: TGTGCCAGCAGTATTTACTCGGAGGCGGGGCTTTATGGCTACACCTTC.